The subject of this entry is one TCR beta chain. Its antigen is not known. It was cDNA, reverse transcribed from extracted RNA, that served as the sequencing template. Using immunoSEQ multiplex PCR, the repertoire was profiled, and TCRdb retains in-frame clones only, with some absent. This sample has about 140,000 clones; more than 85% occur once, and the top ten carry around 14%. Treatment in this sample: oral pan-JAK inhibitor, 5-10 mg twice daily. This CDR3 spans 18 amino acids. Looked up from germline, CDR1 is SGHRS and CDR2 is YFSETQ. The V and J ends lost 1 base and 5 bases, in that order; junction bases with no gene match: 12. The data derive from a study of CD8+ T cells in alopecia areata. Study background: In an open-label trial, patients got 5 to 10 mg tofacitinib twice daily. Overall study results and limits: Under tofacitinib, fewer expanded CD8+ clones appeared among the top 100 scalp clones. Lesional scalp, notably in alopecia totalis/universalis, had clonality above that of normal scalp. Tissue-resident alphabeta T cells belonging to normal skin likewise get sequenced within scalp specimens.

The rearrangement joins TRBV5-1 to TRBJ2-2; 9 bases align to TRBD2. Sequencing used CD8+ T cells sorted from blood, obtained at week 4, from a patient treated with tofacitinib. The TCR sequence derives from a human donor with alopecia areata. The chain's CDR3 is CASSLRKLAGVWTGELFF. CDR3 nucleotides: TGCGCCAGCAGCTTGCGTAAGTTAGCGGGAGTCTGGACCGGGGAGCTGTTTTTT.